Listed below are T cell receptor beta chains from one sample, sequenced in a study of T cells in Graves' hyperthyroidism and ophthalmopathy. One entry per CDR3 protein results from TCRdb running MiXCR on the multiplex PCR reads. The data hold approximately 400,000 distinct CDR3 sequences, with around 15% observed a single time. The sample consisted of blood. The receptors here all came from a middle-aged man with Graves' ophthalmopathy. Each CDR3 is given with its conserved first and last residue. A D gene is named only where the DNA matches it firmly. The size of a clone is reported for some rows only, either as once, few or many, or as a class for expanded clones.

V,D,J,size,DNA,CDR3
TRBV7-9,.,TRBJ1-5,.,TGTGCCAGCAGCTTAAGCGGGAGCCCTAATCAGCCCCAGCATTTT,CASSLSGSPNQPQHF
TRBV12-3/TRBV12-4,.,TRBJ1-1,many,TGTGCCAGCAGCCAGACGGGCACTGAAGCTTTCTTT,CASSQTGTEAFF
TRBV5-1,TRBD1,TRBJ2-3,many,TGCGCCAGCACCCCAGACAGGGGGGGGGCAGATACGCAGTATTTT,CASTPDRGGADTQYF
TRBV7-9,TRBD1,TRBJ2-1,.,TGTGCCAGCAACCCCGGGACAGGGAGCTCTGGTGAGCAGTTCTTC,CASNPGTGSSGEQFF
TRBV5-1,TRBD2,TRBJ2-3,many,TGCGCCAGCAGCGTGGGACTAGCGGAGAGCACAGATACGCAGTATTTT,CASSVGLAESTDTQYF
TRBV28,.,TRBJ1-5,few,TGTGCCACCTCATTTAAGGGAATTAGCAATCAGCCCCAGCATTTT,CATSFKGISNQPQHF
TRBV10-3,.,TRBJ2-2,.,TGTGCCATCAGTGAGCACGGGAGATCTTCCGGGGAGCTGTTTTTT,CAISEHGRSSGELFF
TRBV24-1,TRBD1,TRBJ1-5,few,TGTGCCACCAACTCCGGGACAGGGTCGGGGCCCCAGCATTTT,CATNSGTGSGPQHF
TRBV28,.,TRBJ2-1,many,TGTGCCAGCAACCAGGGGTCCTCCTACAATGAGCAGTTCTTC,CASNQGSSYNEQFF
TRBV30,.,TRBJ1-1,.,TGTGCCTGGAGTGTATCTGCCCTGACTGAAGCTTTCTTT,CAWSVSALTEAFF
TRBV5-5,TRBD1,TRBJ1-1,many,TGTGCCAGCAGCCCCTCCCGACAGGGTGCGAACACTGAAGCTTTCTTT,CASSPSRQGANTEAFF
TRBV2,.,TRBJ2-2,many,TGTGCCAGCACCCCGCGGGTGTCCGGGGAGCTGTTTTTT,CASTPRVSGELFF
TRBV9,.,TRBJ2-1,few,TGTGCCAGCAGCGTAGAAGGTGGGGTTGTGAGCAATGAGCAGTTCTTC,CASSVEGGVVSNEQFF
TRBV20-1,.,TRBJ2-7,many,TGCAGTGCTAGTGGCGGAGCTAGCTCCTACGAGCAGTACTTC,CSASGGASSYEQYF
TRBV10-1,.,TRBJ2-2,.,TGCGCCACCAAGACGAACACCGGGGAGCTGTTTTTT,CATKTNTGELFF
TRBV5-1,.,TRBJ2-3,many,TGCGCCAGCAGCTTGGATCCGGGCACAGATACGCAGTATTTT,CASSLDPGTDTQYF
TRBV11-3,.,TRBJ2-1,many,TGTGCCAGCAGCCCCCAAGGGCGGGATCTACCTTACAATGAGCAGTTCTTC,CASSPQGRDLPYNEQFF
TRBV3-1,TRBD1,TRBJ1-4,few,TGTGCCAGCAGCCACTCCACCGGAGGGGGCGTTGAAAAACTGTTTTTT,CASSHSTGGGVEKLFF
TRBV20-1,.,TRBJ2-1,many,TGCAGTGCTAGAGATATGGCGGGGAATGAGCAGTTCTTC,CSARDMAGNEQFF
TRBV5-1,.,TRBJ2-2,.,TGCGCCAGCAGCTCCCGGGACCCACACACCGGGGAGCTGTTTTTT,CASSSRDPHTGELFF
TRBV11-2,.,TRBJ1-5,.,TGTGCCAGCAGCTTAGCCCCTCGGGGGGCGCAGGATCAGCCCCAGCATTTT,CASSLAPRGAQDQPQHF
TRBV12-3/TRBV12-4,TRBD2,TRBJ2-1,few,TGTGCCAGCAAAAGCGGGAGGGCCAATATTGAGCAGTTCTTC,CASKSGRANIEQFF
TRBV7-9,.,TRBJ2-1,few,TGTGCCAGCAGCTATTTTCAGGGTCTCAATGAGCAGTTCTTC,CASSYFQGLNEQFF
TRBV19,TRBD1,TRBJ2-7,.,TGTGCCAGTAGTGGGCCCGGGACAGGGGGGTTACACGAGCAGTACTTC,CASSGPGTGGLHEQYF
TRBV27,.,TRBJ2-7,.,TGTGCCAGCAGTTGGGGCGGACCTCTAAACGAGCAGTACTTC,CASSWGGPLNEQYF
TRBV7-9,.,TRBJ2-7,.,TGTGCCAGCAGCCTGGCTGGACAAAACTCCTACGAGCAGTACTTC,CASSLAGQNSYEQYF
TRBV6-2/TRBV6-3,TRBD2,TRBJ2-3,.,TGTGCCAGCGAGACTAGCCATACAGATACGCAGTATTTT,CASETSHTDTQYF
TRBV7-9,.,TRBJ1-2,many,TGTGCCAGCAGCTTAAATTCTTTAAGCGTGGATGGCTACACCTTC,CASSLNSLSVDGYTF
TRBV12-3/TRBV12-4,.,TRBJ1-2,many,TGTGCCAGCAGTTTGAAGGATTGGGACAATGGCTACACCTTC,CASSLKDWDNGYTF
TRBV7-9,.,TRBJ2-1,.,TGTGCCAGCAGCGGCATAGGACTGTACAATGAGCAGTTCTTC,CASSGIGLYNEQFF
TRBV5-1,.,TRBJ2-1,.,TGCGCCAGCAGAGTTTCCAGTTCGGGTGAGCAGTTCTTC,CASRVSSSGEQFF
TRBV11-2,.,TRBJ2-1,many,TGTGCCAGCAGCGACGGGCGCTACTTCTCCTACAATGAGCAGTTCTTC,CASSDGRYFSYNEQFF
TRBV28,TRBD2,TRBJ2-1,.,TGTGCCAGCAGCCCTGTTCGGAGCGGGATTGTCAATGAGCAGTTCTTC,CASSPVRSGIVNEQFF
TRBV7-6,.,TRBJ2-1,many,TGTGCCAGCAGCTTAGCTATTCGGGCAGGGCAAAGGGACAATGAGCAGTTCTTC,CASSLAIRAGQRDNEQFF
TRBV19,.,TRBJ2-7,few,TGTGCCAGTAGTATCCGGAGAGGGTTTGGCTACGAGCAGTACTTC,CASSIRRGFGYEQYF
TRBV29-1,.,TRBJ1-2,many,TGCAGCGTTGAAGGAAGGGGCAGGGTAGGCCCAAAGGATGGCTACACCTTC,CSVEGRGRVGPKDGYTF
TRBV29-1,.,TRBJ2-7,.,TGCAGCGCCCAACAGAGCTCCTACGAGCAGTACTTC,CSAQQSSYEQYF
TRBV18,TRBD2,TRBJ2-4,many,TGTGCCAGCTCACCTGGGACTAGCGGAGCCAAAAACATTCAGTACTTC,CASSPGTSGAKNIQYF
TRBV6-1,.,TRBJ1-5,.,TGTGCCAGCAGTCCGTCAGGAGGAAGCAATCAGCCCCAGCATTTT,CASSPSGGSNQPQHF
TRBV30,TRBD2,TRBJ2-3,many,TGTGCCTGGAGTGGGTTCGCTAGCGGTAACACAGATACGCAGTATTTT,CAWSGFASGNTDTQYF
TRBV4-1,.,TRBJ1-2,.,TGCGCCAGCAGCCAATCCCGACATCGAACCGGTTATGGCTACACCTTC,CASSQSRHRTGYGYTF
TRBV11-3,.,TRBJ2-3,many,TGTGCCAGCAGTTTTTTAGCGACTAGCACAGATACGCAGTATTTT,CASSFLATSTDTQYF
TRBV5-1,TRBD2,TRBJ2-3,many,TGCGCCAGCAGCCTTAGGCCGACTAGCGCTAGCACAGATACGCAGTATTTT,CASSLRPTSASTDTQYF
TRBV12-3/TRBV12-4,TRBD2,TRBJ2-5,many,TGTGCCAGCAGTCCAGGACTAGCGGGAGGGCCGTACACAGAGACCCAGTACTTC,CASSPGLAGGPYTETQYF
TRBV5-4,TRBD2,TRBJ2-1,.,TGTGCCAGCAGCTTGGAGTCTAGCGGGAATGAGCAGTTCTTC,CASSLESSGNEQFF
TRBV11-2,.,TRBJ2-7,.,TGTGCCAGCAGCTTATATACAGGGTCCTACGAGCAGTACTTC,CASSLYTGSYEQYF
TRBV19,.,TRBJ2-7,many,TGTGCCAGTAGCGCCAGAAGGCTAGCCGACGAGCAGTACTTC,CASSARRLADEQYF
TRBV19,TRBD1,TRBJ1-2,.,TGTGCCAGTAGTAGGGACAGGGGGCTGGATGGCTACACCTTC,CASSRDRGLDGYTF
TRBV5-1,.,TRBJ2-7,.,TGCGCCAGCCGGGACGAGGCCGGTAGCTACGAGCAGTACTTC,CASRDEAGSYEQYF
TRBV7-9,.,TRBJ2-1,many,TGTGCCAGCAGCGGTTTTACTACACATAATGAGCAGTTCTTC,CASSGFTTHNEQFF